These 21 T cell receptor beta chains came from one sample sequenced in a study of PD-1 blockade in classical Hodgkin lymphoma. Exposure to brentuximab vedotin varied, and each patient had relapsed following autologous stem cell transplantation. The repertoire was sequenced with immunoSEQ multiplex PCR; TCRdb's copy has only in-frame clones and lacks some. The table has 95,000 to 100,000 clones, roughly 91% seen once; the top ten hold under 8.5%. The sequencing used peripheral blood mononuclear cells (PBMCs), collected before the second cycle of nivolumab. The receptor set was obtained from a human donor with classical Hodgkin lymphoma.

The rearrangement joins TRBV9 to TRBJ2-1, with unresolved D. The CDR3 is 13 amino acids. Looked up from germline, CDR1 is SGDLS and CDR2 is YYNGEE. Trimming removed 4 bases at V and 4 bases at J, with 9 bases between. CDR3: CASSSALYNEQFF. The CDR3 DNA reads TGTGCCAGCAGCTCGGCCTTATACAATGAGCAGTTCTTC.

The chain recombines TRBV5-6 with TRBJ2-1; 9 bases are a match to TRBD2. With 2 bases clipped from V and 7 bases from J, the junction kept 7 bases outside the gene matches. The CDR3 has 15 residues. CDR1 is SGHDT, CDR2 YYEEEE, per germline. CDR3 coding DNA: TGTGCCAGCAGCTTTGGCGGGGGGGCCGGTAATGAGCAGTTCTTC. Its protein product is CASSFGGGAGNEQFF.

The V call is TRBV5-8, the J call TRBJ1-1, with D unresolved. The V end lost 0 bases, the J end lost 3 bases, and 12 bases lay between the germline ends. This CDR3 has 15 residues. Germline V gene data show CDR1 as SGHTS and CDR2 as YDEGEE. CDR3: CASSLGATPYTEAFF. DNA for the CDR3: TGTGCCAGCAGCTTGGGTGCGACACCATACACTGAAGCTTTCTTT.

V usage is TRBV19 and J usage is TRBJ1-6; TRBD1 is a possible D gene (6 bases). This CDR3 is built from 18 residues. V lost 8 bases to trimming and J lost 0 bases, with 20 bases between them. CDR1 and CDR2 from the germline V gene are LNHDA and SQIVND (reference sequence). The CDR3 sequence is CASRSETGYSSYNSPLHF. In DNA form, the CDR3 reads TGTGCCAGTCGATCCGAGACAGGCTATAGCTCCTATAATTCACCCCTCCACTTT.

The sample holds one count of this clone. The chain employs TRBV5-4 and TRBJ2-3, with D possibly TRBD1 on 7 matching bases. CDR3 length equals 16 residues. Trimming took 4 bases from V and 1 from J, leaving 16 bases between them. The V gene's germline CDR1 is SGHNT and CDR2 YYREEE (reference sequence). DNA for the CDR3: TGTGCCAGCAGCCAGGGGGACTCCCCGCGCACAGATACGCAGTATTTT. This gives the protein CASSQGDSPRTDTQYF.

The chain links TRBV7-2 to TRBJ2-4; D gene ambiguous. V gave up 7 bases and J gave up 9 bases, with 19 bases separating them. CDR3 length equals 14 residues. Germline loops: CDR1 SGHTA, CDR2 FQGNSA. The CDR3 spells CASTSPSTLGIQYF. In DNA, the CDR3 is TGTGCCAGCACCTCGCCTTCGACGCTTGGCATTCAGTACTTC.

The J gene is TRBJ2-7, the V gene TRBV10-2; no reliable D call. The CDR3 loop spans 12 amino acids. Per the germline V gene, CDR1 is WSHSY and CDR2 is SAAADI. Trimming pared 3 bases from V and 3 bases from J, leaving 6 bases between. CDR3 residues: CASSDPRYEQYF. In nucleotides, the CDR3 is TGCGCCAGCAGTGACCCCCGCTACGAGCAGTACTTC.

The J gene is TRBJ2-5, the V gene TRBV5-1, with TRBD2 identical over 11 bases. The CDR3 loop spans 15 amino acids. V shed 5 bases and J 4 bases; nucleotides not matched to a gene: 7. Germline CDR1 and CDR2: SGHRS and YFSETQ. This chain's CDR3 is CASRPRTSGRETQYF. DNA of the CDR3: TGCGCCAGCAGACCGCGGACTAGCGGGCGAGAGACCCAGTACTTC.

V usage is TRBV19 and J usage is TRBJ2-6; perhaps TRBD1 as D (6 bases). The V end lost 1 base, the J end lost 0 bases, and 16 bases lay between the germline ends. This CDR3 contains 19 residues. CDR1 and CDR2 from the germline V gene are LNHDA and SQIVND (reference sequence). The CDR3 loop reads CASSIGPRQANSGANVLTF. DNA of the CDR3: TGTGCCAGTAGTATAGGTCCCCGACAGGCCAACTCTGGGGCCAACGTCCTGACTTTC.

The gene calls are TRBV10-3 and TRBJ2-7; no clear D gene. Germline V lookup: CDR1 ENHRY, CDR2 SYGVKD. The CDR3 loop spans 15 amino acids. The germline V and J ends were trimmed by 2 bases and 0 bases, with 11 bases remaining between them. The CDR3 region is CAISERQFHSYEQYF. Written as DNA, the CDR3 is TGTGCCATCAGTGAGAGGCAGTTCCACTCCTACGAGCAGTACTTC.

The rearrangement joins TRBV6-6 to TRBJ1-1, with a tentative D call TRBD1 (5 bases). CDR1 is MNHNY and CDR2 is SVGAGI in the germline V gene (reference sequence). The CDR3 is 14 amino acids. Between the trimmed V and J ends, which lost 0 bases and 8 bases, there was a span of 13 bases. CDR3 sequence: CASSYSRDVGEAFF. In DNA, the CDR3 is TGTGCCAGCAGTTACTCCCGGGACGTCGGAGAAGCTTTCTTT.

The chain employs TRBV7-2 and TRBJ2-5, with D possibly TRBD2 on 6 matching bases. Between the trimmed V and J ends, which lost 5 bases and 3 bases, there was a span of 10 bases. This CDR3 comprises 13 residues. Germline values: CDR1 SGHTA, CDR2 FQGNSA. CDR3 amino acids: CASSRGTEETQYF. CDR3 nucleotide sequence: TGTGCCAGCAGCCGGGGGACCGAAGAGACCCAGTACTTC.

In this sample, this clone turned up a few times. J is TRBJ1-6 and V is TRBV7-2; D may be TRBD1 (5 bases). V was trimmed by 2 bases and J by 10 bases, leaving 12 bases between them. Germline CDR1 is SGHTA and CDR2 is FQGNSA. The CDR3 runs to 14 residues. DNA of the CDR3: TGTGCCAGCAGCTTATTTCAGGGCAACTCACCCCTCCACTTT. Encoded protein: CASSLFQGNSPLHF.

The chain links TRBV2 to TRBJ2-1; unclear D gene. Deletions cut 6 bases from V and 8 bases from J, with 14 bases between. The CDR3 runs to 13 residues. Germline CDR1 SNHLY, CDR2 FYNNEI. The CDR3, as DNA: TGTGCCAGCAGAGACCTTATCTGGGATGAGCAGTTCTTC. This gives the protein CASRDLIWDEQFF.

In this sample, this clone turned up once. This chain joins TRBV28 and TRBJ2-5; TRBD1 matches 12 bases. Germline V lookup: CDR1 MDHEN, CDR2 SYDVKM. V was clipped by 6 bases and J by 4 bases; unmatched bases: 9. The CDR3 length is 16 residues. The CDR3 loop is CASSSPRDRGRETQYF. The CDR3 nucleotides read TGTGCCAGCAGCTCCCCCCGGGACAGGGGGCGAGAGACCCAGTACTTC.

This clone came up once. The V call is TRBV2, the J call TRBJ2-7; TRBD1 aligns across 10 bases. CDR3 length: 13 amino acids. V was pared by 11 bases and J by 3 bases, with 7 bases of the junction left unmatched. CDR1 and CDR2 from the germline V gene are SNHLY and FYNNEI. The CDR3 sequence is CAGQGGIGYEQYF. The DNA of the CDR3 is TGTGCCGGACAGGGGGGGATTGGCTACGAGCAGTACTTC.

This clone was seen once. The chain employs TRBV7-9 and TRBJ2-7, with D unclear. The germline V gene encodes CDR1 SEHNR and CDR2 FQNEAQ (reference sequence). The V end lost 0 bases, the J end lost 1 base, and 4 bases lay between the germline ends. This CDR3 has 13 residues. CDR3 DNA: TGTGCCAGCAGCTTAGCGGGTTCCTACGAGCAGTACTTC. It translates to CASSLAGSYEQYF.

The count of this clone is one. This chain joins TRBV5-8 and TRBJ1-2, with 9 bases fitting TRBD1. This CDR3 is 14 amino acids long. Germline-derived CDR1 and CDR2 are SGHTS and YDEGEE. The V gene end was trimmed by 4 bases and the J gene end by 6 bases; junction bases not matched to a gene: 7. Here the CDR3 reads CASSTDRGVDGYTF. For the CDR3, the DNA is TGTGCCAGCAGCACGGACAGGGGAGTGGATGGCTACACCTTC.

This clone was seen only once. The chain uses TRBV29-1 and TRBJ2-1; no firm D call. The CDR3 is 12 amino acids. Germline V gives CDR1 SQVTM, CDR2 ANQGSEA. Trimming took off 6 bases at V and 10 bases at J, with 16 bases between the two ends. Written as DNA, the CDR3 is TGCAGCGTAGGACGCACCGAACTCGAGCAGTTCTTC. Its protein is CSVGRTELEQFF.

The CDR3 bases are TGTGCCAGCAGCTCCACGGACACCCAAGAGACCCAGTACTTC. Translated: CASSSTDTQETQYF. This chain uses TRBV7-9 with TRBJ2-5; D might be TRBD1 (5 bases). Germline V gene sequence: CDR1 SEHNR, CDR2 FQNEAQ (reference sequence). The CDR3 consists of 14 residues. The V end lost 4 bases, the J end lost 1 base, and 10 bases lay between the germline ends.

For the CDR3, the DNA is TGTGCCAGTAGTATTTCCAGGGCCCCGAACACCGGGGAGCTGTTTTTT. Residues: CASSISRAPNTGELFF. This chain connects TRBV19 to TRBJ2-2, with D perhaps matching TRBD1 (5 bases). The CDR3 extends over 16 amino acids. Germline CDR1 is LNHDA and CDR2 is SQIVND (reference sequence). Trimming shortened V by 3 bases and J by 0 bases, and 11 bases separated the two germline ends.